This T cell receptor beta chain was captured in a study of shared clonotypes between healthy human individuals (dated by TCRdb to the early 2020s). General notes on the study: A couple of women and a few men aged 18 to 49 years were included in the cohort. For each donor, CD4 naive and CD4 memory were each run on three plates, CD8 naive on two plates, and CD8 memory on one plate. The study deeply sequenced blood TCR repertoires of five healthy adults to estimate repertoire size and the extent of clonotype sharing between individuals. To increase sequencing depth and limit assay-specific biases, TCR repertoire library preparation and sequencing were carried out by different laboratories using diverse techniques. Leukapheresis yielded between about 0.85 and 10 billion PBMCs per donor.

Using the deep immunoSEQ assay, multiplex PCR amplified TCR CDR3 regions from genomic DNA. For each cell subset, the extracted genomic DNA was distributed evenly across all wells of several immunoSEQ 96-well plates, and each plate served as one replicate. For sorted subsets, around 0.2 ug of genomic DNA, equivalent to around 31,000 T cell genomes, went into each replicate PCR. Purified libraries were quantified with a Qubit 3.0 fluorometer, sized on a Bioanalyzer 2100, and re-quantified with the KAPA Library Quantification kit. Every immunoSEQ 96-well plate was sequenced on a separate single-read 150-cycle Illumina NextSeq 550 flow cell. The paper's data handling went like this. Because only junctional sequences without quality scores were contained in the immunoSEQ output, filtering matching that applied to full-length reads could not be performed. Sequences were annotated with PyIR, a Python wrapper for IgBLAST v1.9, and V/J genes and CDR3 were assigned using IMGT germline references. Reads were removed for weak V/J assignments (E-value above 1e-6), missing CDR3, stop codons, out-of-frame junctions, or ambiguous translated residues. V3J clonotypes were defined as sequences sharing the same inferred V gene, J gene, and CDR3 amino acid sequence. Percentage overlap between repertoires was computed as shared unique clonotypes divided by the size of the smaller repertoire. RTK rarefaction, the Chao1 estimator, and Recon v2.1 estimates of unobserved clonotypes were used to assess repertoire richness. Generation probabilities were computed with OLGA for all TCRbeta clonotypes obtained by the gDNA method from several donors. In its TCRdb copy, this immuneACCESS table keeps in-frame sequences only and misses some clones. Where compared with another copy, unresolved V genes explain less than half of these, and the others have no known cause. The D gene and trimming were derived from the DNA, and the V and J assignments and clone size from that table. The sample contains about 2.4 million clones, roughly 93% of them found a single time. The ten most abundant clones make up more than 0.35% of the sample.

This clone was seen only a few times. No cognate antigen has been identified for it. No quality values exist for individual bases; no much larger clone is one base distant. Overall results and qualifications from the work: Rarefaction of sorted-subset datasets indicated incomplete sequencing despite the large sequencing depth. Sampling was restricted to blood, and TCR repertoires in tissue are likely to differ from TCR repertoires in blood. Larger estimated clonotype richness was generally found for naive subsets than for memory subsets. When four donors were compared, the shared fraction of clonotypes was around 4.6% for naive CD4, around 3.6% for naive CD8, more than 2% for memory CD4, and 0.35% to 0.4% for memory CD8. Because the study included only a small number of donors, the genetic and exposure-history diversity represented was limited. Compared with non-shared clonotypes, clonotypes shared by all four sorted-subset donors had higher generation probabilities. Pairwise subsampling led to the expectation that sequencing depth would affect the degree of clonotype sharing among donors.

The donors were healthy, HIV-negative adults who had no recently reported acute infections or vaccinations. Every donor was a Caucasian adult residing in Nashville, Tennessee, USA. CD4+ T cells were enriched by magnetic negative selection; naive cells were then positively selected on CD45RA, and the negative fraction formed the memory subset. Blood was obtained by leukapheresis, after which PBMCs were separated by Ficoll-Histopaque density gradient centrifugation and cryopreserved in liquid nitrogen vapor phase. Analytical flow cytometry was used to check the purity and quantity of every magnetically sorted T cell population. Genomic DNA was isolated from every sorted fraction and measured by UV absorbance on a Nanodrop 2000c. For CDR1 and CDR2, the germline V gene lists SGHVS and FNYEAQ. The CDR3 has 12 amino acids, counting the end cysteine and phenylalanine. The retained sequence is limited to the CDR3, 36 bases, with the frame set at the first base. V is shortened by 4 bases, J by 3 bases, and the region joining them spans 7 bases.

The TCR originated in a man between 18 and 35 years old in good health. Some clones in this sample may be carry-over from other donors' samples. The material sequenced was naive CD4+ T cells from PBMCs. Read against the paper, the sample's cell subset or site label means: CD45RA+ positively selected. The rearrangement combines TRBV7-6 with TRBJ2-7, with no confidently assigned D gene. At the DNA level, the sequence is TGTGCCAGCAGCTCAACCCTCTACGAGCAGTACTTC. This codes for CASSSTLYEQYF.